This T cell receptor beta chain emerged from a study of CD4 and CD8 cells across lung adenocarcinoma regions listed by TCRdb under 2018. Context from the whole study: The study compared tumor centers with tumor margins to examine intratumor heterogeneity of the T cell receptor repertoire.

Libraries were prepared through PCR. TCRdb records HiSeq X Ten as the sequencer. TCRdb trimmed the raw reads at Q25, called clones with MiXCR and kept productive beta chains. Rows merge per CDR3 protein into single entries with the most common DNA and genes. The sample table contains 6,500 to 9,500 distinct CDR3 sequences; only one count was recorded for roughly 40% of them. The leading ten clones occupy 30% of the sample. The CDR3 runs 14 residues from the cysteine to the phenylalanine. Only the CDR3 region is kept as DNA, spanning 42 bases read in frame from base 1. The junction shows trimming of 3 bases on V and 3 bases on J, plus 11 bases between the germline ends. CDR1 and CDR2 are drawn from the germline V gene: ENHRY, SYGVKD. Donors were patients with localized lung adenocarcinoma, a subtype of non-small cell lung cancer. These samples came from the margins of localized lung adenocarcinomas. For TCR repertoire analysis, CD4+ T cells from tumor tissue were profiled separately from CD8+ T cells.

In regard to this clonotype: Its antigen specificity is not known. The input lacks base qualities; no much larger clone sits a single base away.

The receptor was isolated from a male donor with lung adenocarcinoma. The CD4 and CD8 labels of this study may be unreliable. Sequencing was done on a sample of CD4+ T cells from the margin of a lung tumor. The cell subset or site label, read with the paper, signifies: tumor margin region. The sequence links TRBV10-3 to TRBJ2-5, and possibly TRBD2, on 5 matching bases. The DNA sequence is given as TGTGCCATCAGTGAAAGGCCCGGGGAAGAGACCCAGTACTTC. This translates into CAISERPGEETQYF.